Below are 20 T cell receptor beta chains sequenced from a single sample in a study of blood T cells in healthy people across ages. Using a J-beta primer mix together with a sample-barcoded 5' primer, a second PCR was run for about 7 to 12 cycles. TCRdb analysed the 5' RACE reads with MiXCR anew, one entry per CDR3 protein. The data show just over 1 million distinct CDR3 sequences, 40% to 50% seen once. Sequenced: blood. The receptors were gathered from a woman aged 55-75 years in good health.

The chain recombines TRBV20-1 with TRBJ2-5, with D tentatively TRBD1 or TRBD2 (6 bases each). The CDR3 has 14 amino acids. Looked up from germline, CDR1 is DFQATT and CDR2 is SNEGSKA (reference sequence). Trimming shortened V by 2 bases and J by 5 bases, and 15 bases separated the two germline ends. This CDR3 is CSARRGEWSETQYF. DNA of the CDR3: TGCAGTGCTAGAAGGGGGGAGTGGTCCGAGACCCAGTACTTC.

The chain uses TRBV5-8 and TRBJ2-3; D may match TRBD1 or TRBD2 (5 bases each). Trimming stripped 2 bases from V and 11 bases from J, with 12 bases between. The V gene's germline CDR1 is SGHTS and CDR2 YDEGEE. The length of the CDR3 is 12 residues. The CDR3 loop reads CASSFRDQRQYF. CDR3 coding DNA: TGTGCCAGCAGCTTCCGGGACCAAAGGCAGTATTTT.

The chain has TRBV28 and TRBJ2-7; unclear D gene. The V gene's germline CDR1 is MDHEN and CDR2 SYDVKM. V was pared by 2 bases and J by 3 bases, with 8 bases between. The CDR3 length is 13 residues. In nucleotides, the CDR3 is TGTGCCAGCAGTTTAGATTGCCTCTACGAGCAGTACTTC. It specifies CASSLDCLYEQYF.

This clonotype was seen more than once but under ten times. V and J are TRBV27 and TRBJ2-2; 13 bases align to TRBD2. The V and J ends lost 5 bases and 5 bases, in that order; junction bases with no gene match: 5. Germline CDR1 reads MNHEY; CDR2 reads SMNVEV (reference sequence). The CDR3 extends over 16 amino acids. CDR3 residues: CASSPMTSGRTGELFF. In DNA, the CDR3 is TGTGCCAGCAGTCCTATGACTAGCGGGAGGACCGGGGAGCTGTTTTTT.

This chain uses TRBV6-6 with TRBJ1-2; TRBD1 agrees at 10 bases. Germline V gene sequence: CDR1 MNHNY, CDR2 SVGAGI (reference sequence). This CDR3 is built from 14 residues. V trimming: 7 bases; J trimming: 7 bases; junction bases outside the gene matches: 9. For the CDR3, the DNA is TGTGCCAGCATGTACCGAGGGACAGGGGCTGGCTACACCTTC. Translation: CASMYRGTGAGYTF.

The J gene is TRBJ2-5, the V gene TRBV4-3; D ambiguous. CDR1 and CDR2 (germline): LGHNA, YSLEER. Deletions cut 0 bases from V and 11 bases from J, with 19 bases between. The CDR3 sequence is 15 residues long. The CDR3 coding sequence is TGCGCCAGCAGCCAAGAAGGGAAAGTCGACAATGAGCAGTACTTC. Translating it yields CASSQEGKVDNEQYF.

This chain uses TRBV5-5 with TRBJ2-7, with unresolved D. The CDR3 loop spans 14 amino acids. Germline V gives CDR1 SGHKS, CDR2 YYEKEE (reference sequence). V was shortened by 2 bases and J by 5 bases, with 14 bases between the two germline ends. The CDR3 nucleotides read TGTGCCAGCAGCTTTTGGTCTGTCCTGGACGAGCAGTACTTC. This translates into CASSFWSVLDEQYF. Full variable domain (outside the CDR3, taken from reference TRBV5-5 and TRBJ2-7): DAGVTQSPTHLIKTRGQQVTLRCSPISGHKSVSWYQQVLGQGPQFIFQYYEKEERGRGNFPDRFSARQFPNYSSELNVNALLLGDSALYLCASSFWSVLDEQYFGPGTRLTVT.

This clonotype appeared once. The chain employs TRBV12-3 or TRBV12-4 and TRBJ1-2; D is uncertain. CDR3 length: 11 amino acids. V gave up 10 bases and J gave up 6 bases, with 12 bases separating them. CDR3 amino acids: CATQFWDGYTF. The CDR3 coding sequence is TGTGCCACCCAGTTTTGGGATGGCTACACCTTC.

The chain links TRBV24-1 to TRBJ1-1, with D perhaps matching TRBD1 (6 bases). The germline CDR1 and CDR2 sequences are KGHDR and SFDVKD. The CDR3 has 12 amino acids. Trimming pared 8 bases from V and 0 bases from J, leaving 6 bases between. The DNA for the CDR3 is TGTGCCACCAAGGGGGTGAACACTGAAGCTTTCTTT. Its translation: CATKGVNTEAFF.

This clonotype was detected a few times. The CDR3 is CASTRDSTDEQYF. In DNA form, the CDR3 reads TGTGCCAGCACGAGAGACTCAACCGACGAGCAGTACTTC. The chain links TRBV12-3 or TRBV12-4 to TRBJ2-7; D unclear. This CDR3 has 13 amino acids. V shed 7 bases and J shed 5 bases, with 15 bases lying between them.

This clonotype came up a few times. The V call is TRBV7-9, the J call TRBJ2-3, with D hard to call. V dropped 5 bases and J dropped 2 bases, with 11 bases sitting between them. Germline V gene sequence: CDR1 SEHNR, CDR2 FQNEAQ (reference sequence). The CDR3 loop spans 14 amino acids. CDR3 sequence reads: CASSPKLDTDTQYF. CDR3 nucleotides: TGTGCCAGCAGCCCCAAATTAGACACAGATACGCAGTATTTT.

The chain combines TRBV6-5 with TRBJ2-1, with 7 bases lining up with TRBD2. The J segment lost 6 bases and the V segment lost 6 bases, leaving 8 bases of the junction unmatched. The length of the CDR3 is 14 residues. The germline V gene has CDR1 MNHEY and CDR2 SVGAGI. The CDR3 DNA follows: TGTGCCAGCAGAGTAGCGGGTACTGGCAATGAGCAGTTCTTC. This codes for CASRVAGTGNEQFF.

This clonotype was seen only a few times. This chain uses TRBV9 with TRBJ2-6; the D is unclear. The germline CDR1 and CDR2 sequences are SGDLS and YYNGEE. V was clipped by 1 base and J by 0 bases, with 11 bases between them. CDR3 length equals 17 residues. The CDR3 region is CASSVPLSPSGANVLTF. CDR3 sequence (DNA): TGTGCCAGCAGCGTACCCCTCTCACCCTCTGGGGCCAACGTCCTGACTTTC.

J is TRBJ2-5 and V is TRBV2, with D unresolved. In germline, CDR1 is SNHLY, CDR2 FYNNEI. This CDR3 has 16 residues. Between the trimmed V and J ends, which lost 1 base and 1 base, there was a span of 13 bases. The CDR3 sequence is CASSEGRQPFQETQYF. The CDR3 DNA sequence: TGTGCCAGCAGTGAAGGGCGTCAGCCCTTCCAAGAGACCCAGTACTTC.

DNA for the CDR3: TGCGCCAGCAGTATACCCGACTCCTACGAGCAGTACTTC. This encodes CASSIPDSYEQYF. The chain links TRBV10-2 to TRBJ2-7; D not resolved. The ends were cut back, 5 bases at V and 0 bases at J, with 8 bases in the middle. The germline V gene encodes CDR1 WSHSY and CDR2 SAAADI. The CDR3 consists of 13 residues.

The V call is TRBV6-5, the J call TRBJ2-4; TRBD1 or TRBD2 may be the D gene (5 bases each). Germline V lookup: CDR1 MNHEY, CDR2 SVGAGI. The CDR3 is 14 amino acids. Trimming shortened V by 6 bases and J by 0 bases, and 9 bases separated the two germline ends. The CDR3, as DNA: TGTGCCAGCAGCCGGGACCCAGCCAAAAACATTCAGTACTTC. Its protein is CASSRDPAKNIQYF.

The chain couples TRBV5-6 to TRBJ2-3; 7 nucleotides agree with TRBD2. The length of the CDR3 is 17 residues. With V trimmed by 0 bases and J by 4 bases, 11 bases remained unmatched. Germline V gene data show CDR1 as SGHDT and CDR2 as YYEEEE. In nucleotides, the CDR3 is TGTGCCAGCAGCTTGGCCGGTTGGCGGGAGAGCGCAGATACGCAGTATTTT. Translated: CASSLAGWRESADTQYF.

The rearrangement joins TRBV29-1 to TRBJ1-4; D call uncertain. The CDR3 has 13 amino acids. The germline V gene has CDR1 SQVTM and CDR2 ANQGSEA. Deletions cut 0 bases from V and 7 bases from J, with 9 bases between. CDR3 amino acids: CSVEDTRGEKLFF. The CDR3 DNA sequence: TGCAGCGTTGAAGATACCCGCGGTGAAAAACTGTTTTTT.

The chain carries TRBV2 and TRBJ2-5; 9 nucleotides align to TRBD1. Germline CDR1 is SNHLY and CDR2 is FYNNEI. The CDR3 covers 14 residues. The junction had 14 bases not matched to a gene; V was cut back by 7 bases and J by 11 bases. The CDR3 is CASKTDRGRPQQYF. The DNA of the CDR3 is TGTGCCAGCAAGACGGACAGGGGAAGGCCTCAGCAGTACTTC.

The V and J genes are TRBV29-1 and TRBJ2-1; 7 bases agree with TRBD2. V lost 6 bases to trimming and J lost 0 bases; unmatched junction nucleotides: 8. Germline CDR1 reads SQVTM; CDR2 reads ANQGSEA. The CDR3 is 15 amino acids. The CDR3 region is CSVDTSDSSYNEQFF. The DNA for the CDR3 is TGCAGCGTGGACACTAGCGATAGCTCCTACAATGAGCAGTTCTTC.